The subject of this entry is one T cell receptor (beta chain). Its antigen remains unidentified. V was clipped by 2 bases and J by 5 bases, with 12 bases between them. This CDR3 has 14 residues. In germline, CDR1 is LGHNA, CDR2 YSLEER. It was with a sample-barcoded 5' primer and a J-beta primer mix that a second PCR of roughly 7 to 12 cycles was run. The template-switch adaptor was a 5' adaptor with 12 random nucleotides. It tagged each cDNA molecule. TCRdb ran MiXCR on the 5' RACE reads and lists one entry per CDR3 protein. The sample lists around 1,900,000 distinct CDR3 sequences; 39% were seen once. The sample is drawn from a study of blood T cells in healthy people across ages. PBMCs, at least 6.5 million per sample, were isolated. Points from the study as a whole: A greater number of naive CD4+ cells and higher diversity distinguished long-lived donors from aged donors.

The sequenced sample was blood. The rearrangement links TRBV4-3 to TRBJ2-5; maybe TRBD1 (5 bases). The sequence was obtained from a human donor in good health. The CDR3 sequence: CASSQNRPGETQYF. The CDR3 DNA is TGCGCCAGCAGCCAAAACCGGCCAGGGGAGACCCAGTACTTC.